A single sample gave rise to the 15 T cell receptor beta chains below, sequenced in a study of CD8+ T cells in alopecia areata. TCR sequencing used cDNA made by reverse transcription of extracted RNA. This table comes from immunoSEQ multiplex PCR, and its TCRdb copy is limited to in-frame clones, with some not included. The repertoire holds 120,000 or so clones, with 45% to 60% as singletons. The specimen was CD4+ T cells sorted from blood, collected at week 0. Source of these receptors: a human donor with alopecia areata.

The V gene is TRBV18, the J gene TRBJ2-7, with 13 bases lining up with TRBD2. V shed 3 bases and J 4 bases; nucleotides not matched to a gene: 3. This CDR3 is 15 amino acids long. Germline CDR1 and CDR2: KGHSH and LQKENI. CDR3 residues: CASSPEGLAGYEQYF. The CDR3 bases are TGTGCCAGCTCACCCGAGGGACTAGCGGGGTACGAGCAGTACTTC.

V is TRBV5-6 and J is TRBJ1-6; D is unclear. V shed 0 bases and J shed 10 bases, with 11 bases lying between them. CDR3 length: 14 residues. Germline V gene lookup returns CDR1 SGHDT and CDR2 YYEEEE. As DNA, the CDR3 is TGTGCCAGCAGCTTGGCGCAGTTGAACTCACCCCTCCACTTT. This gives the protein CASSLAQLNSPLHF.

The rearrangement links TRBV30 to TRBJ2-7; 8 nucleotides match TRBD1. V trimming: 4 bases; J trimming: 3 bases; junction bases outside the gene matches: 8. This CDR3 comprises 14 residues. Germline V gene lookup returns CDR1 GTSNPN and CDR2 SVGIG (reference sequence). This CDR3 is CAWTQPGQDYEQYF. The CDR3 coding sequence is TGTGCCTGGACCCAACCGGGACAGGACTACGAGCAGTACTTC.

The J gene is TRBJ2-1, the V gene TRBV7-9, with TRBD2 matching over 8 bases. The ends lost 6 bases at V and 8 bases at J; junction bases unmatched: 9. The CDR3 runs 14 residues. In germline, CDR1 is SEHNR, CDR2 FQNEAQ (reference sequence). CDR3 DNA: TGTGCCAGCAGAGGGCGGGAGGCATTGGATGAGCAGTTCTTC. Protein sequence: CASRGREALDEQFF.

The gene calls are TRBV5-4 and TRBJ2-7, with 7 positions matching TRBD1. The CDR3 has 15 amino acids. V lost 5 bases to trimming and J lost 5 bases; unmatched junction nucleotides: 13. Germline V lookup: CDR1 SGHNT, CDR2 YYREEE (reference sequence). The DNA for the CDR3 is TGTGCCAGCAGGTCACAACCGACAGGGAGCCACGAGCAGTACTTC. Its translation: CASRSQPTGSHEQYF.

This clone was seen more than once but under ten times. This chain uses TRBV21-1 with TRBJ2-4; the table's TRBD1 call for D was not verified on the DNA. TRBV21-1 is assigned pseudogene status. The CDR3 has 16 residues. Here the CDR3 reads CASSKGDRGTKNIQYF. CDR3 bases: TGTGCCAGCAGCAAAGGGGACAGGGGAACCAAAAACATTCAGTACTTC.

The chain links TRBV10-3 to TRBJ2-5; no definite D call. Germline assignment: CDR1 ENHRY and CDR2 SYGVKD. V was trimmed by 5 bases and J by 2 bases, leaving 9 bases between them. The CDR3 is 13 residues long. The CDR3 bases are TGTGCCATCAGTCTCGACCATCAAGAGACCCAGTACTTC. Translated, it gives CAISLDHQETQYF.

Notes on this clone: This sample also contains other DNA sequences that code for the same CDR3. In DNA, the CDR3 is TGTGCCAGTAGTATCGGACAGGGCTATGGCTACACCTTC. The encoded protein is CASSIGQGYGYTF. The chain uses TRBV19 and TRBJ1-2; 8 positions match TRBD1. CDR1 is LNHDA and CDR2 is SQIVND in the germline V gene (reference sequence). The CDR3 contains 13 residues. Trimming at V came to 3 bases and at J to 4 bases, leaving 1 base not matched to a gene.

In its sample, this clone was seen a few times. V is TRBV7-8 and J is TRBJ1-5, with TRBD1 matching over 8 bases. The CDR3 extends over 18 amino acids. Germline V gene sequence: CDR1 SGHVS, CDR2 FQNEAQ. With V trimmed by 1 base and J by 2 bases, 10 bases remained unmatched. The CDR3 region is CASSLEGQGARGNQPQHF. Written as DNA, the CDR3 is TGTGCCAGCAGCTTAGAGGGGCAGGGGGCGCGGGGCAATCAGCCCCAGCATTTT.

J is TRBJ2-5 and V is TRBV6-6, with a weak D call TRBD1 (6 bases). This CDR3 comprises 14 residues. Germline V gene data show CDR1 as MNHNY and CDR2 as SVGAGI (reference sequence). Trimming removed 2 bases at V and 7 bases at J, with 14 bases between. This chain's CDR3 is CASSYDRGWGTQYF. CDR3 bases: TGTGCCAGCAGTTACGATAGGGGGTGGGGGACCCAGTACTTC.

The V call is TRBV30, the J call TRBJ1-5, with D possibly matching TRBD1 (6 bases). The germline V gene encodes CDR1 GTSNPN and CDR2 SVGIG (reference sequence). Trimming stripped 0 bases from V and 4 bases from J, with 10 bases between. The CDR3 contains 14 residues. The CDR3 reads CAWSVRGGNQPQHF. The CDR3 DNA reads TGTGCCTGGAGTGTACGAGGGGGGAATCAGCCCCAGCATTTT.

The V gene is TRBV5-6, the J gene TRBJ2-1, with D perhaps TRBD1 (5 bases). Per germline, CDR1 SGHDT and CDR2 YYEEEE. This CDR3 is 15 amino acids long. Trimming cost V 2 bases and J 7 bases, with 16 bases left between them. CDR3: CASSFQGVVRNEQFF. CDR3 sequence (DNA): TGTGCCAGCAGCTTTCAGGGTGTGGTGAGGAATGAGCAGTTCTTC.

CDR3 nucleotides: TGTGCCAGCAGCTTCCATAAAGGGGGGACAGGAAACACCATATATTTT. Residues: CASSFHKGGTGNTIYF. This chain uses TRBV7-8 with TRBJ1-3; a weak D match, TRBD1 (6 bases). Trimming removed 3 bases from V and 4 bases from J, with 16 bases in between. Germline-derived CDR1 and CDR2 are SGHVS and FQNEAQ. CDR3 length equals 16 residues.

V is TRBV10-3 and J is TRBJ1-3; 9 bases line up with TRBD1. CDR1 ENHRY and CDR2 SYGVKD come from the germline V gene. The junction had 4 bases not matched to a gene; V was cut back by 5 bases and J by 2 bases. CDR3 length equals 15 residues. The CDR3 reads CAISSGQGAGNTIYF. In nucleotides, the CDR3 is TGTGCCATCAGTTCGGGACAGGGTGCTGGAAACACCATATATTTT.

The chain carries TRBV4-2 and TRBJ1-2; 8 bases match TRBD1. The J segment lost 0 bases and the V segment lost 4 bases, leaving 7 bases of the junction unmatched. CDR1 and CDR2 from the germline V gene are LGHNA and YNFKEQ. The CDR3 length is 16 residues. DNA of the CDR3: TGTGCCAGCAGCCGAACGGGACAGGAAGCTAACTATGGCTACACCTTC. It translates to CASSRTGQEANYGYTF.